A selection of T cell receptor beta chains follows, all from one sample in a study of read filtering for tumor transcriptome and immune sequencing. TCRdb ran MiXCR on the reads and lists one entry per CDR3 protein. The sample consists of around 23,000 distinct CDR3 sequences, less than 25% of them appearing once. The sequenced sample was a population of CD138-negative cells sorted from bone marrow. These TCRs come from a donor at least 40 years old with multiple myeloma. The CDR3 runs from the conserved cysteine through the conserved F or W. D genes are given only for firm matches. The listing skips clone size in some rows; elsewhere it reads once, few, many or a size class.

TGTGCCAGCAGCCCCTACAGCGTTGAAGCTTTCTTT	CASSPYSVEAFF	TRBV16	TRBJ1-1	medium-sized	NA
TGTGCCAGCAGCGTAGGAGTAGCGGGGGCCCAAGAGACCCAGTACTTC	CASSVGVAGAQETQYF	TRBV9	TRBJ2-5	few	TRBD2
TGTGCCAGCAGTTTTTCCGCCGACAGCTACGAGCAGTACTTC	CASSFSADSYEQYF	TRBV12-3/TRBV12-4	TRBJ2-7	many	NA
TGCAGTGCCAGTGGGGGAGTCCTACAGGGAAATGAGCAGTTCTTC	CSASGGVLQGNEQFF	TRBV20-1	TRBJ2-1	many	NA
TGCAGTGCTAGAGTGGGGAACAAGAACTATGGCTACACCTTC	CSARVGNKNYGYTF	TRBV20-1	TRBJ1-2	few	NA
TGTGCCAGCAGCATTCAGGGGGGTAGCACTGAAGCTTTCTTT	CASSIQGGSTEAFF	TRBV7-2	TRBJ1-1	many	TRBD1
TGTGCCAGCAGCTTGGCAGGCACCTACAATGAGCAGTTCTTC	CASSLAGTYNEQFF	TRBV5-6	TRBJ2-1	many	NA
TGTGCCAGCAGCTTGCCCGTAGCCTTGAACACTGAAGCTTTCTTT	CASSLPVALNTEAFF	TRBV7-4	TRBJ1-1	many	NA
TGTGCCAGCAGCCAACGGACAATCCCCACTGGAGCTTTCTTT	CASSQRTIPTGAFF	TRBV3-1	TRBJ1-1	NA	NA
TGTGCCAGCAGTTCCCTTGACAGGTTCCAAGAGACCCAGTACTTC	CASSSLDRFQETQYF	TRBV12-3/TRBV12-4	TRBJ2-5	many	NA
TGTGCCAGCAGCCAACCGGGACAGGGTTACTACGAGCAGTACTTC	CASSQPGQGYYEQYF	TRBV3-1	TRBJ2-7	NA	TRBD1
TGTGCCAGCAGCTTGACAGGGGGTAGTCAGCCCCAGCATTTT	CASSLTGGSQPQHF	TRBV11-2	TRBJ1-5	few	TRBD1
TGCGCCAGCAGCCCTGCCGGACAGGGGGCTTCCGGGGAGCTGTTTTTT	CASSPAGQGASGELFF	TRBV5-1	TRBJ2-2	many	TRBD1
TGCAGTGCTGAGGAACAGGGCCACAATCAGCCCCAGCATTTT	CSAEEQGHNQPQHF	TRBV20-1	TRBJ1-5	NA	NA
TGTGCCAGCAGCTTAGCGTCGGGGGTGGGGACTGAAGCTTTCTTT	CASSLASGVGTEAFF	TRBV7-8	TRBJ1-1	many	NA
TGCAGTGCTAGAGATTTGGGTGAAACAGAAGAGACCCAGTACTTC	CSARDLGETEETQYF	TRBV20-1	TRBJ2-5	many	NA
TGCCTAACCGGAGGGTCGGTGGTGAACACTGAAGCTTTCTTT	CLTGGSVVNTEAFF	TRBV20-1	TRBJ1-1	few	NA
TGTGCCAGCAGTATTATGGCCTTAGCCAAAAACATTCAGTACTTC	CASSIMALAKNIQYF	TRBV12-3/TRBV12-4	TRBJ2-4	many	NA
TGTGCCAGCAGTTACTCTAGAATGAGGCTTGTCGACGAGCAGTACTTC	CASSYSRMRLVDEQYF	TRBV6-5	TRBJ2-7	NA	NA
TGTGCCAGCAGCCCCGAGTCGGAGACCCAGTACTTC	CASSPESETQYF	TRBV7-9	TRBJ2-5	many	NA
TGCGCCAGCAGCCAAGGGACGTACCGGCCGGGAGGAAACACCATATATTTT	CASSQGTYRPGGNTIYF	TRBV4-1	TRBJ1-3	NA	NA
TGCAGTGCTAGCCGTCCGGGACAGTCCTATAATTCACCCCTCCACTTT	CSASRPGQSYNSPLHF	TRBV20-1	TRBJ1-6	many	TRBD1
TGTGCCAGCTCAGAACAAACCGGGGAGCTGTTTTTT	CASSEQTGELFF	TRBV18	TRBJ2-2	many	NA
TGCGCCAGCAGTCTCATAGGGGGCGAATACGAGCAGTACTTC	CASSLIGGEYEQYF	TRBV5-1	TRBJ2-7	many	TRBD1
TGTGCCAGCAGTTACGGACGGAACACTGAAGCTTTCTTT	CASSYGRNTEAFF	TRBV6-5	TRBJ1-1	few	NA
TGTGCCAGCAGTGGAATGACATCCCAAGAGACCCAGTACTTC	CASSGMTSQETQYF	TRBV25-1	TRBJ2-5	NA	NA
TGCGCCAGCAGTGCGGACAGATACAATGAGCAGTTCTTC	CASSADRYNEQFF	TRBV10-1	TRBJ2-1	many	NA
TGTGCCAGCGAGACAGGGGCGAACTACAATGAGCAGTTCTTC	CASETGANYNEQFF	TRBV28	TRBJ2-1	medium-sized	TRBD1
TGTGCCAGCAGCCAAGATCGGGGCAGGGGCGAGCAGTACTTC	CASSQDRGRGEQYF	TRBV3-1	TRBJ2-7	many	NA